The 11 T cell receptor beta chains in this list originate from one sample, sequenced in a study of Ad26.COV2.S vaccination and SARS-CoV-2 variants. Data came from immunoSEQ multiplex PCR; TCRdb stores just in-frame clones and leaves some out. This repertoire shows approximately 240,000 clones, approximately 90% found once; its top ten account for roughly 10%. Treatment of the sample: around 19 received Ad26.COV2.S at low or high dose, single or two shots; 5 received placebo; per-sample allocation not given. Samples came from day 63 after the first vaccine or placebo injection. This specimen consisted of peripheral blood, obtained in a trial of Ad26.COV2.S vaccine versus placebo. These receptors came from a person aged 18-65 years who received the Ad26.COV2.S COVID-19 vaccine or a placebo.

The V gene is TRBV10-1, the J gene TRBJ2-2; 8 positions agree with TRBD2. V dropped 1 base and J dropped 0; count of bases not matched to a gene: 7. Germline V CDR1 and CDR2: WNHNN, SYGVQD (reference sequence). This CDR3 region has 18 residues. In DNA form, the CDR3 reads TGCGCCAGCAGTGAGTTTGGAGCGGGGGCCTCGAACACCGGGGAGCTGTTTTTT. It translates to CASSEFGAGASNTGELFF.

The CDR3 here is CASNLAGTTSTDTQYF. The CDR3 coding sequence is TGTGCCAGTAACTTGGCCGGGACTACTAGCACAGATACGCAGTATTTT. J is TRBJ2-3 and V is TRBV19, with TRBD2 matching 7 bases. The CDR3 runs to 16 residues. After removal of 7 bases from V and 0 bases from J, the junction contained 10 bases not matched to a gene. In germline, CDR1 is LNHDA, CDR2 SQIVND (reference sequence).

The rearrangement uses TRBV2 and TRBJ2-7; D might be TRBD2 (5 bases). CDR1 SNHLY and CDR2 FYNNEI come from the germline V gene. Trimming pared 6 bases from V and 3 bases from J, leaving 15 bases between. The CDR3 is 14 residues long. The CDR3, as DNA: TGTGCCAGCAGCGAGTCGGACTCCTTCTACGAGCAGTACTTC. This codes for CASSESDSFYEQYF.

The chain uses TRBV4-2 and TRBJ1-1; D is unclear. Germline-derived CDR1 and CDR2 are LGHNA and YNFKEQ. Trimming took off 0 bases at V and 2 bases at J, with 13 bases between the two ends. This CDR3 comprises 16 residues. The CDR3 spells CASSQDGALGNTEAFF. Written as DNA, the CDR3 is TGTGCCAGCAGCCAAGATGGAGCCCTGGGTAACACTGAAGCTTTCTTT.

DNA for the CDR3: TGTGCCAGCTCACCGGTTGATACGCAGTATTTT. Its protein product is CASSPVDTQYF. The rearrangement links TRBV18 to TRBJ2-3; D remains unclear. V lost 3 bases and J lost 6, with 4 bases in between. This CDR3 spans 11 amino acids. Germline CDR1 KGHSH, CDR2 LQKENI. The full variable domain, completed using reference TRBV18 and TRBJ2-3, is NAGVMQNPRHLVRRRGQEARLRCSPMKGHSHVYWYRQLPEEGLKFMVYLQKENIIDESGMPKERFSAEFPKEGPSILRIQQVVRGDSAAYFCASSPVDTQYFGPGTRLTVL.

CDR3 bases: TGTGCCAGCAGTTTTCATCGACGGAAGGGGAGAACAGCGGCCAAAAACATTCAGTACTTC. Protein: CASSFHRRKGRTAAKNIQYF. This chain connects TRBV27 to TRBJ2-4; possibly TRBD1 or TRBD2 for D (5 bases each). The ends were cut back, 3 bases at V and 1 base at J, with 25 bases in the middle. CDR3 length: 20 residues. CDR1 MNHEY and CDR2 SMNVEV come from the germline V gene (reference sequence).

The CDR3: CASSQDWVGTGKNEQYF. DNA of the CDR3: TGCGCCAGCAGCCAAGATTGGGTCGGGACAGGGAAGAACGAGCAGTACTTC. The chain couples TRBV4-3 to TRBJ2-7; 9 nucleotides agree with TRBD1. The CDR3 contains 17 residues. The germline gives CDR1 LGHNA, CDR2 YSLEER. V shed 0 bases, J shed 5 bases, and the junction held 11 bases outside the gene matches.

As concerns this clone: Given a much more abundant clone one base away, this may be a read error. CDR3 nucleotide sequence: TGTGCCAGCAGGGCCCCTGGAAACACCATATATTTT. Translating gives CASRAPGNTIYF. V and J are TRBV3-1 (or the pseudogene TRBV3-2) and TRBJ1-3; D is undetermined. This CDR3 region has 12 residues. From germline, CDR1 is LGHDT and CDR2 YNNKEL (reference sequence). V lost 6 bases, J lost 2 bases, and 5 bases lay in between.

The chain is built from TRBV2 and TRBJ2-2, with TRBD1 matching over 7 bases. The CDR3 is 14 amino acids. Germline CDR1 is SNHLY and CDR2 is FYNNEI. V lost 5 bases to trimming and J lost 2 bases; unmatched junction nucleotides: 2. The CDR3 DNA reads TGTGCCAGCAGTAGGGACAGTAACACCGGGGAGCTGTTTTTT. The encoded protein is CASSRDSNTGELFF.

J is TRBJ1-1 and V is TRBV3-1 (or the pseudogene TRBV3-2), with 7 bases fitting TRBD1. V shed 5 bases, J shed 0 bases, and the junction held 6 bases outside the gene matches. Germline assignment: CDR1 LGHDT and CDR2 YNNKEL (reference sequence). CDR3 length: 15 residues. CDR3 residues: CASSFRGAMNTEAFF. The CDR3 DNA is TGTGCCAGCAGCTTCAGGGGGGCAATGAACACTGAAGCTTTCTTT.

The J gene is TRBJ2-7, the V gene TRBV7-2; 10 bases fit TRBD1. Germline-derived CDR1 and CDR2 are SGHTA and FQGNSA. The V gene end was trimmed by 10 bases and the J gene end by 3 bases; junction bases not matched to a gene: 6. This CDR3 has 13 amino acids. CDR3 amino acids: CATGTGANYEQYF. CDR3 DNA sequence: TGTGCCACCGGGACAGGGGCTAACTACGAGCAGTACTTC.